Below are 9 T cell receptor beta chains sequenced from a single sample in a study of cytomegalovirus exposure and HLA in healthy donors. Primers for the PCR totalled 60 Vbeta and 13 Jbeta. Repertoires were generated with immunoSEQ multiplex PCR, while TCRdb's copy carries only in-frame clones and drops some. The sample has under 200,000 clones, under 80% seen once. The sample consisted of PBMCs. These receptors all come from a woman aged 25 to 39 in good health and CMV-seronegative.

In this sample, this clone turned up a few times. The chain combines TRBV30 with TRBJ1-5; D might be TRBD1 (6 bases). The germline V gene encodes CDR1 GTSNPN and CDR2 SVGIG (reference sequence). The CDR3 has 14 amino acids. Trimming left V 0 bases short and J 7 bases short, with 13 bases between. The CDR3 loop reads CAWSVTGTSQPQHF. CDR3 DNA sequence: TGTGCCTGGAGTGTAACAGGGACAAGCCAGCCCCAGCATTTT. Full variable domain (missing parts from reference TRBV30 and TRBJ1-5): SQTIHQWPATLVQPVGSPLSLECTVEGTSNPNLYWYRQAAGRGLQLLFYSVGIGQISSEVPQNLSASRPQDRQFILSSKKLLLSDSGFYLCAWSVTGTSQPQHFGDGTRLSIL.

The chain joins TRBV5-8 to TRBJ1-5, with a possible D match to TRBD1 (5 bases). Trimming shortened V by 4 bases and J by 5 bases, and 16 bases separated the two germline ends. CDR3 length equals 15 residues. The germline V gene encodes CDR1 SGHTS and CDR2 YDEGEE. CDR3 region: CASSQGSGFDQPQHF. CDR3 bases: TGTGCCAGCAGCCAAGGATCAGGGTTCGATCAGCCCCAGCATTTT.

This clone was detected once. CDR3 sequence: CSARLSTEAFF. The CDR3 region has the DNA TGCAGTGCTAGACTTAGCACTGAAGCTTTCTTT. This sequence joins TRBV20-1 and TRBJ1-1; D gene unclear. The ends were cut back, 2 bases at V and 4 bases at J, with 5 bases in the middle. The CDR3 is made up of 11 amino acids. The germline CDR1 and CDR2 sequences are DFQATT and SNEGSKA (reference sequence).

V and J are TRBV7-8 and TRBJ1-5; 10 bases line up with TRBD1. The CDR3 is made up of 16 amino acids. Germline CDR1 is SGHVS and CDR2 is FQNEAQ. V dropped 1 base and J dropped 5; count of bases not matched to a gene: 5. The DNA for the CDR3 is TGTGCCAGCAGCTTAGTGGGGGGACAGGGGTATCAGCCCCAGCATTTT. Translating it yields CASSLVGGQGYQPQHF.

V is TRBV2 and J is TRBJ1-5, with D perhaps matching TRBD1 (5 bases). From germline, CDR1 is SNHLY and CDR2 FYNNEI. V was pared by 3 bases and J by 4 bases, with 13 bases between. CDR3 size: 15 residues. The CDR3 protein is CASSEGRAVNQPQHF. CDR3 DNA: TGTGCCAGCAGTGAGGGCAGGGCCGTGAATCAGCCCCAGCATTTT. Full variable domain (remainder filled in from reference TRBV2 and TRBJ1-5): EPEVTQTPSHQVTQMGQEVILRCVPISNHLYFYWYRQILGQKVEFLVSFYNNEISEKSEIFDDQFSVERPDGSNFTLKIRSTKLEDSAMYFCASSEGRAVNQPQHFGDGTRLSIL.

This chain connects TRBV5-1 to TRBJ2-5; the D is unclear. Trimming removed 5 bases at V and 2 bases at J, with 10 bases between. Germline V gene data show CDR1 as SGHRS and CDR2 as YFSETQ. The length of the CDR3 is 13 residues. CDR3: CASSPGPQETQYF. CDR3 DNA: TGCGCCAGCAGTCCTGGCCCTCAAGAGACCCAGTACTTC.

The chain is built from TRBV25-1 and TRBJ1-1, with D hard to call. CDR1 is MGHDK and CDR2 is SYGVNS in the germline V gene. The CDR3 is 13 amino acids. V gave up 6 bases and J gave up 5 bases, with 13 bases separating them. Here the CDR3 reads CASRGGAVTEAFF. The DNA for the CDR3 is TGTGCCAGCAGAGGTGGAGCAGTGACTGAAGCTTTCTTT. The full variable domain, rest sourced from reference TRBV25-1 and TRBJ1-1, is EADIYQTPRYLVIGTGKKITLECSQTMGHDKMYWYQQDPGMELHLIHYSYGVNSTEKGDLSSESTVSRIRTEHFPLTLESARPSHTSQYLCASRGGAVTEAFFGQGTRLTVV.

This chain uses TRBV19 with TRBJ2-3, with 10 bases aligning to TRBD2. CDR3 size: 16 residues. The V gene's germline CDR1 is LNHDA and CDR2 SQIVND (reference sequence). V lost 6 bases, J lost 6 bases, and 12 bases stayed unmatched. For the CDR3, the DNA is TGTGCCAGTAGCGACAGAGCGGGGGGGGCTTGGGATACGCAGTATTTT. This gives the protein CASSDRAGGAWDTQYF.

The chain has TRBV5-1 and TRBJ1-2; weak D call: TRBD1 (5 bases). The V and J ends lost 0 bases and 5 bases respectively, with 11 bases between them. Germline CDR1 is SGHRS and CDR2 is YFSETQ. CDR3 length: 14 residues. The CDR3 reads CASSLEAGGYGYTF. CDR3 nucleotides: TGCGCCAGCAGCTTGGAAGCCGGGGGGTATGGCTACACCTTC.